The source of this TCR beta chain is a study of CD8 T cells in Susac syndrome. Random-hexamer reverse transcription was applied to about 0.5 to 1 ug RNA. Across 54 Vbeta and 13 Jbeta, TCR beta CDR3 was amplified with immunoSEQ multiplex PCR. One entry per CDR3 protein, called by TCRdb with MiXCR from the immunoSEQ multiplex PCR reads. Of about 280,000 distinct CDR3 sequences detected, 70% to 90% appear once; the ten largest clones hold over 0.095%. The sequence came from a human donor with multiple sclerosis. Sequenced: CD8+ T cells from PBMCs.

The CDR3 DNA sequence: TGTGCCAGCAGCCCGAGGTGGAATGAGCAGTTCTTC. Its protein product is CASSPRWNEQFF. This sequence joins TRBV7-9 and TRBJ2-1; D is unclear. Germline CDR1 SEHNR, CDR2 FQNEAQ (reference sequence). Trimming shortened V by 5 bases and J by 7 bases, and 9 bases separated the two germline ends. The CDR3 loop spans 12 amino acids. Full variable domain (missing parts from reference TRBV7-9 and TRBJ2-1): DTGVSQNPRHKITKRGQNVTFRCDPISEHNRLYWYRQTLGQGPEFLTYFQNEAQLEKSRLLSDRFSAERPKGSFSTLEIQRTEQGDSAMYLCASSPRWNEQFFGPGTRLTVL.